This entry describes one TCR beta chain. Its antigen is currently unknown. This CDR3 has 15 residues. V dropped 5 bases and J dropped 0 bases, with 11 bases sitting between them. Germline CDR1 and CDR2: SGHAT and FQNNGV. This sample is drawn from a study of CD8 T cells in ankylosing spondylitis. Points from the study as a whole: Clones tied to disease were said to be significantly enriched in matched ankylosing spondylitis synovial fluid. There was a TCR beta motif, made of fewer than 10 highly homologous variants, that appeared characteristic of ankylosing spondylitis blood. Before this, some motif variants had been reported in reactive arthritis synovial fluid and blood.

Each TCR beta library was made by quantitative 5'-RACE that incorporated molecular barcodes. Each CDR3 protein is one row after TCRdb ran MiXCR on the 5' RACE reads. The data hold around 480,000 distinct CDR3 sequences, with roughly a sixth observed a single time. This sequence joins TRBV11-2 and TRBJ2-1; D remains unclear. Sequencing was performed on blood, either unsorted or a sorted T cell fraction (not recorded which). The sequence derives from a male donor with ankylosing spondylitis. CDR3 sequence: CASSSMKGSYNEQFF. The CDR3 DNA is TGTGCCAGCAGCAGCATGAAGGGCTCCTACAATGAGCAGTTCTTC.